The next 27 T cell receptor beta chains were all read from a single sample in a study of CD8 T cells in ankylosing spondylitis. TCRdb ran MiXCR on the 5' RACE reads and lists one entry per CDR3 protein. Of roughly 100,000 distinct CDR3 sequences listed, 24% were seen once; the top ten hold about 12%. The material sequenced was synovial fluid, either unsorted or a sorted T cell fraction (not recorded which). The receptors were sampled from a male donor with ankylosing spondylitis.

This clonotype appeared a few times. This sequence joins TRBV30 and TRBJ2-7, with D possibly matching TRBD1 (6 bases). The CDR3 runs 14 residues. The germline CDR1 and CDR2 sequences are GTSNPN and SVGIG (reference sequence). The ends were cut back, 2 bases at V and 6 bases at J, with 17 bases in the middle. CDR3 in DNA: TGTGCCTGGAGTCCAACGGGACATTCGTTCGAGCAGTACTTC. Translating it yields CAWSPTGHSFEQYF.

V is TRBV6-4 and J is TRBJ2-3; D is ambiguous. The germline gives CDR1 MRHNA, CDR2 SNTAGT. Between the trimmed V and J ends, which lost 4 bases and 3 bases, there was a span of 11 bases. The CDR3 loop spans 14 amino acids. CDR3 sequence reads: CASSGEGSTDTQYF. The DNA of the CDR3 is TGTGCCAGCAGTGGCGAAGGGTCGACAGATACGCAGTATTTT.

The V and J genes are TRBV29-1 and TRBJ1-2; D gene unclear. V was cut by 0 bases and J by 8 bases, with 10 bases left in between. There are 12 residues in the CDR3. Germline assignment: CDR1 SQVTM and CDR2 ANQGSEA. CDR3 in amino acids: CSVEDSRRGYTF. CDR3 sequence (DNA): TGCAGCGTTGAAGATAGTCGGCGGGGCTACACCTTC.

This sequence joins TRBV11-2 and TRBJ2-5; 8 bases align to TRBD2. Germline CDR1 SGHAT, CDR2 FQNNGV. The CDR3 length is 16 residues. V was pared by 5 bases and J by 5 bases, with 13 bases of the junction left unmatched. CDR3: CASSTGAGGSWETQYF. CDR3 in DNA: TGTGCCAGCAGCACTGGGGCGGGAGGTTCCTGGGAGACCCAGTACTTC.

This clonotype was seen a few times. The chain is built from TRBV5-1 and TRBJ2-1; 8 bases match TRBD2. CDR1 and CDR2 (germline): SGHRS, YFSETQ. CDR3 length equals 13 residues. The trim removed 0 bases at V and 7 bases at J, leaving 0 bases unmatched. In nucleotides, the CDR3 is TGCGCCAGCAGCTTGGTAGCGGGGAATGAGCAGTTCTTC. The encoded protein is CASSLVAGNEQFF.

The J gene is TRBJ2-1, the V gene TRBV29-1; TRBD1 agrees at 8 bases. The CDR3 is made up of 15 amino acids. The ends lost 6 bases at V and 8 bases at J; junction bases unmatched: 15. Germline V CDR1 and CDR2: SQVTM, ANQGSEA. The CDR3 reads CSVGNKDRGLDEQFF. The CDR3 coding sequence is TGCAGCGTCGGGAATAAAGACAGGGGACTTGATGAGCAGTTCTTC.

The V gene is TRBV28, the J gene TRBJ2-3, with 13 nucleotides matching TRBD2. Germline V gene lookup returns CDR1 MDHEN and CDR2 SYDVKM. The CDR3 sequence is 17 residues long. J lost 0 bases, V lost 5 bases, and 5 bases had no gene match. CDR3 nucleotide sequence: TGTGCCAGCAGTCGACTAGCGGGAGGCCAAAGCACAGATACGCAGTATTTT. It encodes CASSRLAGGQSTDTQYF.

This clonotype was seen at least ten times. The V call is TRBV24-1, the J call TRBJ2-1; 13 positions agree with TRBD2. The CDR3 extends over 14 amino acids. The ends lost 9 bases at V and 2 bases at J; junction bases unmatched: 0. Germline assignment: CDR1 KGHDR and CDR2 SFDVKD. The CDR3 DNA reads TGTGCCACCGGGACTAGCGGGACCTACAATGAGCAGTTCTTC. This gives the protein CATGTSGTYNEQFF.

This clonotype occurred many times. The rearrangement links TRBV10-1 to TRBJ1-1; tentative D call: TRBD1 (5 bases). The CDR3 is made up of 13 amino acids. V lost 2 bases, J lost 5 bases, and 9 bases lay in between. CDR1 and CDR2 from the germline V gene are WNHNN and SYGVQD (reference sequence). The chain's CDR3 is CASSEPHRTEAFF. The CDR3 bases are TGCGCCAGCAGTGAGCCCCACAGGACTGAAGCTTTCTTT.

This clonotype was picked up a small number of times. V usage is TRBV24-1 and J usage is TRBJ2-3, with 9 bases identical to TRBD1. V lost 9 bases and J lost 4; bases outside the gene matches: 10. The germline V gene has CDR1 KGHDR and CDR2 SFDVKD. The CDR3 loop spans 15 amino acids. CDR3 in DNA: TGTGCCACCTCCCCTGGACAGGGGCGTGCAGATACGCAGTATTTT. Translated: CATSPGQGRADTQYF.

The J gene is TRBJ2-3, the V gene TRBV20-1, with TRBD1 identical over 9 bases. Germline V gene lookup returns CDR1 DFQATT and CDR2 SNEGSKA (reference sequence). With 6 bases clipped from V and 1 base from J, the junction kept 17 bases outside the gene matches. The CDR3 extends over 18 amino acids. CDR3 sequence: CSATAGTGSFSGTDTQYF. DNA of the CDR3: TGCAGTGCCACGGCCGGGACAGGGTCGTTTTCTGGCACAGATACGCAGTATTTT.

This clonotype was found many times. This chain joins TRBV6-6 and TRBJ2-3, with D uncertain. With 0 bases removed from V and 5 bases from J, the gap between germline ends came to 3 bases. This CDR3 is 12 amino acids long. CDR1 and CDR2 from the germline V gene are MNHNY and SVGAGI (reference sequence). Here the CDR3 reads CASSYSRDTQYF. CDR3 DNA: TGTGCCAGCAGTTACTCGAGAGATACGCAGTATTTT.

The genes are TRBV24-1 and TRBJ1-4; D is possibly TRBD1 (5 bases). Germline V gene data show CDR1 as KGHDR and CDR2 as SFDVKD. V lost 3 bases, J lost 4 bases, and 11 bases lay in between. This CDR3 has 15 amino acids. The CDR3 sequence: CATSDGSGRNEKLFF. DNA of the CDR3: TGTGCCACCAGTGATGGTTCGGGACGTAATGAAAAACTGTTTTTT.

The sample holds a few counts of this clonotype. CDR3 in amino acids: CASSQDRGNTEAFF. CDR3 nucleotides: TGCGCCAGCAGCCAAGACAGGGGGAACACTGAAGCTTTCTTT. The V call is TRBV4-1, the J call TRBJ1-1; tentative D call: TRBD1 (6 bases). The CDR3 sequence is 14 residues long. Germline V gene sequence: CDR1 MGHRA, CDR2 YSYEKL. V was clipped by 0 bases and J by 1 base, with 6 bases between them.

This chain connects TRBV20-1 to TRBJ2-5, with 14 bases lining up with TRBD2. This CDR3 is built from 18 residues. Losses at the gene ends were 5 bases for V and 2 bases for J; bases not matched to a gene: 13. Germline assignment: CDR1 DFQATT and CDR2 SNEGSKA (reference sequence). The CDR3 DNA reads TGCAGTGCTGGTGGGATGGGACTAGCGGGAGTATTACAAGAGACCCAGTACTTC. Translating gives CSAGGMGLAGVLQETQYF.

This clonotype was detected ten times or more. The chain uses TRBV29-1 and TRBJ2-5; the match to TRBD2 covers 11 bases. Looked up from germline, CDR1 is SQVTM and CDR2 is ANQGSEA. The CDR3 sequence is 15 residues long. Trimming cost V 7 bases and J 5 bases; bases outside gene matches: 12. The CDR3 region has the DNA TGCAGCGGAGGGACTAGCGGATCTCCCAGGGAGACCCAGTACTTC. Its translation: CSGGTSGSPRETQYF.

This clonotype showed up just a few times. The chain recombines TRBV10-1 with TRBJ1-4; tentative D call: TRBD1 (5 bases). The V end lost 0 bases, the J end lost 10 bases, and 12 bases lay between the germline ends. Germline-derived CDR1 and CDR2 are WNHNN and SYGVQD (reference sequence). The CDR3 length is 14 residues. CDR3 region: CASSESASGGKLFF. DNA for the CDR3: TGCGCCAGCAGTGAGTCGGCCTCCGGGGGAAAACTGTTTTTT.

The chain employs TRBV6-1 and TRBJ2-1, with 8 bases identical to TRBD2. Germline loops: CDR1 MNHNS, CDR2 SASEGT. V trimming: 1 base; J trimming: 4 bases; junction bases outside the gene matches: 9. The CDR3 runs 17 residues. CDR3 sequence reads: CASSEVLFSGAYNEQFF. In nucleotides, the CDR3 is TGTGCCAGCAGTGAAGTATTATTTAGCGGGGCTTACAATGAGCAGTTCTTC.

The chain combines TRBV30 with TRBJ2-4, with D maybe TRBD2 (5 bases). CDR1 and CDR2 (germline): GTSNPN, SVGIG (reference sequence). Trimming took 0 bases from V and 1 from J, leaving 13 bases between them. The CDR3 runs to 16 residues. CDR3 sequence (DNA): TGTGCCTGGAGTGTACGGGGTTATCCGGCCAAAAACATTCAGTACTTC. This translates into CAWSVRGYPAKNIQYF.

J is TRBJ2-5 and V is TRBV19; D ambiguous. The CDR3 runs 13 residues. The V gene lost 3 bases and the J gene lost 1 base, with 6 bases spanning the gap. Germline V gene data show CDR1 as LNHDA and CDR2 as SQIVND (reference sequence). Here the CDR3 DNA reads TGTGCCAGTAGTATGTACAGCCAAGAGACCCAGTACTTC. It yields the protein CASSMYSQETQYF.

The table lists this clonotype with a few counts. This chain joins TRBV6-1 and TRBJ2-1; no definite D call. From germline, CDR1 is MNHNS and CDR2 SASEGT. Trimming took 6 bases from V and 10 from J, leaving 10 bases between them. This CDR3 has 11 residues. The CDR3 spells CASRDPREQFF. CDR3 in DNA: TGTGCCAGCAGGGACCCCAGGGAGCAGTTCTTC.

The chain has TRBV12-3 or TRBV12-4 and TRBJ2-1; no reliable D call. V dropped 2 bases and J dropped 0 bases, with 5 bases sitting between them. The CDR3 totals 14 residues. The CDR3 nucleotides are TGTGCCAGCAGTTTATCTGGCTCCTACAATGAGCAGTTCTTC. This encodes CASSLSGSYNEQFF.

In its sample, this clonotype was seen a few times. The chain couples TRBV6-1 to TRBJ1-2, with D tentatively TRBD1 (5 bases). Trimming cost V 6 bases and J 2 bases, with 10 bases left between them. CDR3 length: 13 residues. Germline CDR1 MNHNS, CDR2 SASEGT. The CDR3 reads CASSRDRNYGYTF. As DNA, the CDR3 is TGTGCCAGCAGCCGGGACCGAAACTATGGCTACACCTTC.

CDR3 nucleotides: TGTGCCTGGAGGGGGGATTTCGGTAATGAAAAACTGTTTTTT. This codes for CAWRGDFGNEKLFF. The gene calls are TRBV30 and TRBJ1-4, with D possibly TRBD1 on 5 matching bases. Germline V gene data show CDR1 as GTSNPN and CDR2 as SVGIG (reference sequence). CDR3 size: 14 residues. V was shortened by 3 bases and J by 4 bases, with 12 bases between the two germline ends.

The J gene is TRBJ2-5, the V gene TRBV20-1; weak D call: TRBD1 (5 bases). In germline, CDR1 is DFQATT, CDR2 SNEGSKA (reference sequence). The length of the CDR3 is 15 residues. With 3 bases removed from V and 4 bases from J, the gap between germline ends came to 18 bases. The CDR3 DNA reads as TGCAGTGCTAGCTTAGGGGTGGGGATAGGAGAGACCCAGTACTTC. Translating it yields CSASLGVGIGETQYF.

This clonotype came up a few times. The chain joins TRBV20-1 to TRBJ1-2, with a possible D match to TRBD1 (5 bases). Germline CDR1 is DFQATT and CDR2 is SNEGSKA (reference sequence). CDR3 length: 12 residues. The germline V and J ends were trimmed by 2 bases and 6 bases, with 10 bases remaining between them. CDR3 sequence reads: CSARTGGNGYTF. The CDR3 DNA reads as TGCAGTGCTAGAACCGGGGGGAATGGCTACACCTTC.

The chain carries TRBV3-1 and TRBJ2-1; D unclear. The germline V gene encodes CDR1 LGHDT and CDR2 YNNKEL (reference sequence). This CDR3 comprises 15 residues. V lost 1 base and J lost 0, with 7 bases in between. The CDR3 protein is CASSQGVSSYNEQFF. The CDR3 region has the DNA TGTGCCAGCAGCCAAGGGGTGAGCTCCTACAATGAGCAGTTCTTC.